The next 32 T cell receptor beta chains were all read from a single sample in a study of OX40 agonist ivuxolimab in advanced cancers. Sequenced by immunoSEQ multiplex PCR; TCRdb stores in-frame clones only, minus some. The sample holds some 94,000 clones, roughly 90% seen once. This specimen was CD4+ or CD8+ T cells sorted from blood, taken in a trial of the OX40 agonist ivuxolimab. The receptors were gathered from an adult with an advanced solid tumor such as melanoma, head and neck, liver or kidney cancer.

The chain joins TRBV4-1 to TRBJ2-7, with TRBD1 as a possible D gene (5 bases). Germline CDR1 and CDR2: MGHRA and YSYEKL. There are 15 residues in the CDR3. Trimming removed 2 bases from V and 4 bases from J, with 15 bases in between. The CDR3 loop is CASSQYVTANYEQYF. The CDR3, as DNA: TGCGCCAGCAGCCAATACGTGACAGCGAATTACGAGCAGTACTTC.

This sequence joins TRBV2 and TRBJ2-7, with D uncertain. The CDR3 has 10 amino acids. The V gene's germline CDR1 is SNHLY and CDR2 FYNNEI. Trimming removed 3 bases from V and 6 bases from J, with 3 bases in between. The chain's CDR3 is CASSEFEQYF. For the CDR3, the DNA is TGTGCCAGCAGTGAGTTCGAGCAGTACTTC.

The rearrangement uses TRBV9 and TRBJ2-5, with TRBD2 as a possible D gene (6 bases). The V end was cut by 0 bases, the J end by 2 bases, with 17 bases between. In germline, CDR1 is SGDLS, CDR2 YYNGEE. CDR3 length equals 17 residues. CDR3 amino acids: CASSVGGTEGGQETQYF. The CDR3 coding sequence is TGTGCCAGCAGCGTAGGAGGGACGGAGGGCGGGCAAGAGACCCAGTACTTC.

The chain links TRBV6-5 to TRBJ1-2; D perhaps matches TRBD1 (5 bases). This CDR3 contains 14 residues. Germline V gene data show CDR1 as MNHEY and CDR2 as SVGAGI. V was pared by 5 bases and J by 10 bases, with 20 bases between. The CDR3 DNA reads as TGTGCCAGCAGTACCTGGACACTCCCTATTGACTACACCTTC. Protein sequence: CASSTWTLPIDYTF.

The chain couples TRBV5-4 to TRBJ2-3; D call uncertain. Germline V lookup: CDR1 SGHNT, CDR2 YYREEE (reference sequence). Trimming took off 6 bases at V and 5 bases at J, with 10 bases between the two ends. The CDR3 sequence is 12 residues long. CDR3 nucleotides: TGTGCCAGCAACCAGGTCAAAGATACGCAGTATTTT. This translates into CASNQVKDTQYF. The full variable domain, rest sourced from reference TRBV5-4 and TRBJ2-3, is ETGVTQSPTHLIKTRGQQVTLRCSSQSGHNTVSWYQQALGQGPQFIFQYYREEENGRGNFPPRFSGLQFPNYSSELNVNALELDDSALYLCASNQVKDTQYFGPGTRLTVL.

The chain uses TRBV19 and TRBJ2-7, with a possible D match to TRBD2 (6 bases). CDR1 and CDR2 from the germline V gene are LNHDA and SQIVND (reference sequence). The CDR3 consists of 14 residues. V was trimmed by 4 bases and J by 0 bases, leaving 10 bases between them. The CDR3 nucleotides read TGTGCCAGTAGTACTAGCGTAGGCTCCTACGAGCAGTACTTC. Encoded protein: CASSTSVGSYEQYF.

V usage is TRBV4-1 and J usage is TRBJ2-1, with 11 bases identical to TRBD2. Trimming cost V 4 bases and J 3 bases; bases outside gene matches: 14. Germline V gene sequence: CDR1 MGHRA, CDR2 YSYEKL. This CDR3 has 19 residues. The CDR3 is CASSLIAGGHPSGYNEQFF. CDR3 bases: TGCGCCAGCAGCCTAATAGCGGGGGGGCATCCTTCGGGCTACAATGAGCAGTTCTTC.

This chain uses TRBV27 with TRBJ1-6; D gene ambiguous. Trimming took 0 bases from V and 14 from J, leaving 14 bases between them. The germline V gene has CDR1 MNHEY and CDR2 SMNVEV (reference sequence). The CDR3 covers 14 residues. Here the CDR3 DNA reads TGTGCCAGCAGTTTATCAGGTATTGCCGGATCCCTCCACTTT. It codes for CASSLSGIAGSLHF.

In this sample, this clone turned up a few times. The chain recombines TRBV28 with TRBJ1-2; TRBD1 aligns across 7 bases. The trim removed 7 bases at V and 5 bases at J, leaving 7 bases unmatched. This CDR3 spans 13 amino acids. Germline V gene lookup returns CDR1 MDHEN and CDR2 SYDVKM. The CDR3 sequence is CASTTGTDYGYTF. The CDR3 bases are TGTGCCAGCACGACCGGGACAGATTATGGCTACACCTTC.

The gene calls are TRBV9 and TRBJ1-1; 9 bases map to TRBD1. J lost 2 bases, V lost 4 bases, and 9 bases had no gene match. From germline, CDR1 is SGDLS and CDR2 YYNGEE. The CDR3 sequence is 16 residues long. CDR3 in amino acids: CASSPFPGQGNTEAFF. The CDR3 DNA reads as TGTGCCAGCAGCCCTTTTCCGGGACAGGGAAACACTGAAGCTTTCTTT.

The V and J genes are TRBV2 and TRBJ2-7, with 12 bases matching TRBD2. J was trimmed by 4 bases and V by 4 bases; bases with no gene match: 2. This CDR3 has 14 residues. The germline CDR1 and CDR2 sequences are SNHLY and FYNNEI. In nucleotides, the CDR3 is TGTGCCAGCAGTGTGGGACTAGCGGGTTACGAGCAGTACTTC. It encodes CASSVGLAGYEQYF.

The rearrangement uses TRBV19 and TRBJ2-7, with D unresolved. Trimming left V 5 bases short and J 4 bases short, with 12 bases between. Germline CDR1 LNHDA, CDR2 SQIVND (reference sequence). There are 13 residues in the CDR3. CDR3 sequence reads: CASSLSFGYEQYF. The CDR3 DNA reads TGTGCCAGTAGTTTGTCTTTCGGGTACGAGCAGTACTTC.

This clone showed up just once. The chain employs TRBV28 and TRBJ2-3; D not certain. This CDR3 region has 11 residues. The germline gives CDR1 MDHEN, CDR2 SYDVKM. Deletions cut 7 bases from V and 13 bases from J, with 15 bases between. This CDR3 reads CASILGKEKYF. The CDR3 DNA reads TGTGCCAGCATCCTAGGAAAGGAGAAGTATTTT.

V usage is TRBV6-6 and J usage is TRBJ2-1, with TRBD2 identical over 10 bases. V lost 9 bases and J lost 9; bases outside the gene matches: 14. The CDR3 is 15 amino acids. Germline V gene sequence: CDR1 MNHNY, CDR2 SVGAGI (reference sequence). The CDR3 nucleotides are TGTGCCAGTTTGCGGCGGGCTAGCGGGAGAAGTGAGCAGTTCTTC. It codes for CASLRRASGRSEQFF.

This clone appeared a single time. The CDR3: CASSQDETGPPLGEQFF. The CDR3 DNA reads TGTGCCAGCAGCCAGGATGAGACAGGACCCCCTTTGGGTGAGCAGTTCTTC. V and J are TRBV14 and TRBJ2-1, with a tentative D call TRBD1 (6 bases). The V end lost 3 bases, the J end lost 9 bases, and 24 bases lay between the germline ends. CDR3 length: 17 amino acids. Per the germline V gene, CDR1 is SGHDN and CDR2 is FVKESK.

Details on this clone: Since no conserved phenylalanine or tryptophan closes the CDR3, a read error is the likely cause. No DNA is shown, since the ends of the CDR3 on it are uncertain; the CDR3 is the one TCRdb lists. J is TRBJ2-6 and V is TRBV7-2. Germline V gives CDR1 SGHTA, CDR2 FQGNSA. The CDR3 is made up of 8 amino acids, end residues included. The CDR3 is CASSAAPR.

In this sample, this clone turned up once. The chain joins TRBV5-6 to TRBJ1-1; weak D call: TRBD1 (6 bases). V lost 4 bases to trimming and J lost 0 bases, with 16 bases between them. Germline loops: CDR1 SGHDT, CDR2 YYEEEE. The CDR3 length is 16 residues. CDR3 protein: CASSGVVDRLNTEAFF. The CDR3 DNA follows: TGTGCCAGCAGCGGGGTGGTGGACAGATTGAACACTGAAGCTTTCTTT.

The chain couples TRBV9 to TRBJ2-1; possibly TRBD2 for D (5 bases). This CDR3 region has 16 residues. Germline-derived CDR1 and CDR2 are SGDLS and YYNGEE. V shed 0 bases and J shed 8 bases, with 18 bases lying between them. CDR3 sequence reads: CASSVDEAGPYDEQFF. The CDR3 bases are TGTGCCAGCAGCGTAGATGAGGCGGGTCCTTATGATGAGCAGTTCTTC.

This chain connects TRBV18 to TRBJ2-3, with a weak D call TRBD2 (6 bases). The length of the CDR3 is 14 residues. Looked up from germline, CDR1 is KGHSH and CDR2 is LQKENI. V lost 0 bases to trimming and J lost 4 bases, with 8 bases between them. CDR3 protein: CASSPPASADTQYF. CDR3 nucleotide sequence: TGTGCCAGCTCACCACCGGCTAGCGCAGATACGCAGTATTTT.

This CDR3 is CASSQDEGAYEQYF. CDR3 coding DNA: TGCGCCAGCAGCCAAGACGAGGGAGCCTACGAGCAGTACTTC. V is TRBV4-1 and J is TRBJ2-7; D is perhaps TRBD2 (5 bases). V lost 0 bases and J lost 2, with 8 bases in between. CDR1 and CDR2 (germline): MGHRA, YSYEKL. CDR3 size: 14 residues.

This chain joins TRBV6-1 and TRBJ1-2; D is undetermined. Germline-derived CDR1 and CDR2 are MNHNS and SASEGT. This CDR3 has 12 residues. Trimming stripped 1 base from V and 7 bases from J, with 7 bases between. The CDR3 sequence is CASSEGGGGYTF. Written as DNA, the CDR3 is TGTGCCAGCAGTGAAGGAGGAGGTGGCTACACCTTC.

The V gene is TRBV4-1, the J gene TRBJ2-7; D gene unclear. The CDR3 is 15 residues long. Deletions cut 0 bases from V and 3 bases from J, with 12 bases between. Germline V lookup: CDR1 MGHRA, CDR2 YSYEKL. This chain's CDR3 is CASSQEGVGRYEQYF. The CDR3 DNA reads TGCGCCAGCAGCCAAGAAGGTGTAGGGCGCTACGAGCAGTACTTC.

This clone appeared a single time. The DNA of the CDR3 is TGCAGCGTTGAAAGGGCAGGCGAACCCTATAAGGGCTACACCTTC. This translates into CSVERAGEPYKGYTF. This chain joins TRBV29-1 and TRBJ1-2; D unresolved. Germline values: CDR1 SQVTM, CDR2 ANQGSEA. The V end lost 2 bases, the J end lost 8 bases, and 21 bases lay between the germline ends. This CDR3 contains 15 residues.

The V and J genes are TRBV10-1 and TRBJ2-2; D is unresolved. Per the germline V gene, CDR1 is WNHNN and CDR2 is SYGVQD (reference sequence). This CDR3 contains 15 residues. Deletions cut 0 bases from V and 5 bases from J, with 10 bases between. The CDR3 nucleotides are TGCGCCAGCAGTGAGTCGTATAGGGAAACCGGGGAGCTGTTTTTT. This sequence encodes CASSESYRETGELFF.

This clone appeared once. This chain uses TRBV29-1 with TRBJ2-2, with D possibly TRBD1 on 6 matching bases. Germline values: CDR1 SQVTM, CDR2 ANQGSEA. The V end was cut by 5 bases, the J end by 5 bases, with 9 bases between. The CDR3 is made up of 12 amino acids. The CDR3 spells CSVLGQTGELFF. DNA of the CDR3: TGCAGCGTTCTCGGACAGACCGGGGAGCTGTTTTTT.

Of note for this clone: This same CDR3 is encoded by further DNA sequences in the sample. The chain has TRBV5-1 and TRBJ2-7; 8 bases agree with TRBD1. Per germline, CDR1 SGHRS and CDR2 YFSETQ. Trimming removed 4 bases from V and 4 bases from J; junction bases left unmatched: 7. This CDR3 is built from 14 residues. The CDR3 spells CASSLGTGVYEQYF. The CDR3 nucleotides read TGCGCCAGCAGCCTAGGGACAGGAGTTTACGAGCAGTACTTC.

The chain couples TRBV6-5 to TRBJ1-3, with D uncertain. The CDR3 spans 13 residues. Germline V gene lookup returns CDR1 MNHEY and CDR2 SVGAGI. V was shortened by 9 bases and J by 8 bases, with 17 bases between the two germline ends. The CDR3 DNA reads TGTGCCAGTTCGGCGGGTACCGTCCACACCATATATTTT. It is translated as CASSAGTVHTIYF.

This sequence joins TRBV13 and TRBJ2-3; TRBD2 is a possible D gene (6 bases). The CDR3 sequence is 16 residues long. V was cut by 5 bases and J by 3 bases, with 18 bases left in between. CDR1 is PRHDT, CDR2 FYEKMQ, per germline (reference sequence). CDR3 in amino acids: CASSAGGPKGTDTQYF. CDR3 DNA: TGTGCCAGCAGCGCCGGAGGGCCGAAGGGGACAGATACGCAGTATTTT.

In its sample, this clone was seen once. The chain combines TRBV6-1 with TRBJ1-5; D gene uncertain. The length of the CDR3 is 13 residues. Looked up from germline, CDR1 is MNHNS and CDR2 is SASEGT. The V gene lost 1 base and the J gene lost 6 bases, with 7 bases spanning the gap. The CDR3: CASSEGQLQPQHF. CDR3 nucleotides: TGTGCCAGCAGTGAAGGGCAGCTTCAGCCCCAGCATTTT.

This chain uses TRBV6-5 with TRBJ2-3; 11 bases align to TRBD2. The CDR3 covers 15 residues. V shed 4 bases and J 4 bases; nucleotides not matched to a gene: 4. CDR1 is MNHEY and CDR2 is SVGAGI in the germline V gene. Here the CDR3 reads CASSFTSGGPDTQYF. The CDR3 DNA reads TGTGCCAGCAGTTTTACTAGCGGGGGCCCAGATACGCAGTATTTT.

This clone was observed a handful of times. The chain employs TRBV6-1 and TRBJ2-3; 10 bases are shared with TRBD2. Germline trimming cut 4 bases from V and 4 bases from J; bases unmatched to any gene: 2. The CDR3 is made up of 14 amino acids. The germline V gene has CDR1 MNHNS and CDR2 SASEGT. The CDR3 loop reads CASSGAGGPDTQYF. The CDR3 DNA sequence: TGTGCCAGCAGTGGAGCGGGGGGGCCAGATACGCAGTATTTT.

The CDR3 loop is CASSGQGDGYTF. The CDR3, as DNA: TGTGCCAGCAGCGGACAGGGGGATGGCTACACCTTC. The J gene is TRBJ1-2, the V gene TRBV13; 10 bases match TRBD1. V lost 5 bases, J lost 6 bases, and 0 bases stayed unmatched. Germline V gives CDR1 PRHDT, CDR2 FYEKMQ (reference sequence). The CDR3 totals 12 residues.